The rows below give T cell receptor beta chains drawn from one sample of a study of technical replicates of blood from a handful of donors. Sequencing was performed with immunoSEQ multiplex PCR; in TCRdb, only in-frame clones are kept and a portion is missing. In the table there are around 50,000 clones, roughly 95% of which are singletons. The sample consisted of T cells isolated from PBMCs. These receptors were obtained from a human donor in good health. Both conserved end residues are part of each CDR3. A D gene is named only where the DNA matches it firmly. A row's size may be missing; if present it is once, few, many or a size class.

length	V	size	D	J	CDR3	DNA
13	TRBV27	.	.	TRBJ2-7	CASSAGHLYEQYF	TGTGCCAGCAGTGCGGGGCATCTCTACGAGCAGTACTTC
15	TRBV19	.	.	TRBJ1-3	CASSIDGRAGNTIYF	TGTGCCAGTAGTATAGATGGCAGGGCTGGAAACACCATATATTTT
15	TRBV21-1	once	.	TRBJ2-7	CASSKARSDGLEQYF	TGTGCCAGCAGCAAAGCACGGTCTGATGGGCTCGAGCAGTACTTC
15	TRBV6-1	once	.	TRBJ2-3	CASSTWTRSTDTQYF	TGTGCCAGCAGTACATGGACAAGGAGCACAGATACGCAGTATTTT
17	TRBV9	.	TRBD2	TRBJ2-2	CASSVASSGQNTGELFF	TGTGCCAGCAGCGTAGCCTCTAGCGGGCAGAACACCGGGGAGCTGTTTTTT
17	TRBV16	.	.	TRBJ2-2	CASSQSATRMNTGELFF	TGTGCCAGCAGCCAATCCGCGACTAGAATGAACACCGGGGAGCTGTTTTTT
12	TRBV7-9	.	.	TRBJ1-4	CASSLSNEKLFF	TGTGCCAGCAGCCTATCTAATGAAAAACTGTTTTTT
11	TRBV6-5	once	.	TRBJ2-7	CASKSSYEQYF	TGTGCCAGTAAGAGCTCCTACGAGCAGTACTTC
13	TRBV9	.	.	TRBJ2-3	CASNPTGVDTQYF	TGTGCCAGCAACCCCACGGGGGTCGATACGCAGTATTTT
16	TRBV2	.	TRBD1	TRBJ2-2	CASSERTGGLTGELFF	TGTGCCAGCAGCGAAAGGACAGGGGGCCTCACCGGGGAGCTGTTTTTT
11	TRBV6-1	once	TRBD1	TRBJ1-2	CASRTGGGYTF	TGTGCCAGCAGGACAGGGGGTGGCTACACCTTC
13	TRBV18	.	.	TRBJ1-5	CASSPSVEGPQHF	TGTGCCAGCTCACCGTCGGTGGAGGGGCCCCAGCATTTT
14	TRBV6-5	.	TRBD1	TRBJ1-4	CASSSGTGDEKLFF	TGTGCCAGCAGTTCCGGGACAGGGGACGAAAAACTGTTTTTT
15	TRBV11-3	.	.	TRBJ2-3	CASSQWGGATDTQYF	TGTGCCAGCAGCCAGTGGGGTGGGGCCACAGATACGCAGTATTTT
11	TRBV20-1	medium-sized	.	TRBJ2-2	CSATNTGELFF	TGCAGTGCCACTAACACCGGGGAGCTGTTTTTT
15	TRBV11-3	.	TRBD1	TRBJ1-4	CASSGNRGGDEKLFF	TGTGCCAGCAGCGGAAACAGGGGGGGTGATGAAAAACTGTTTTTT
15	TRBV6-5	.	TRBD2	TRBJ2-7	CASTRIWRELNEQYF	TGTGCCAGCACCCGAATTTGGCGGGAGTTAAACGAGCAGTACTTC
14	TRBV6-5	.	TRBD2	TRBJ2-7	CASSSSGDSYEQYF	TGTGCCAGCAGTTCTAGCGGGGATTCCTACGAGCAGTACTTC
12	TRBV29-1	.	.	TRBJ1-2	CSVESRVYGYTF	TGCAGCGTTGAAAGTCGGGTTTATGGCTACACCTTC
14	TRBV6-1	once	.	TRBJ1-5	CASTTRGLNQPQHF	TGTGCCAGCACCACAAGGGGTCTTAATCAGCCCCAGCATTTT
14	TRBV7-3	.	TRBD2	TRBJ2-3	CASSFSGNRDTQYF	TGTGCCAGCAGCTTTAGCGGGAATAGAGATACGCAGTATTTT
13	TRBV7-9	.	.	TRBJ2-7	CASSPGHSYEQYF	TGTGCCAGCAGCCCCGGACATTCCTACGAGCAGTACTTC
16	TRBV7-3	once	TRBD2	TRBJ2-3	CASSLNLLAGIDTQYF	TGTGCCAGCAGCTTAAATCTACTAGCGGGAATAGATACGCAGTATTTT
14	TRBV2	.	.	TRBJ2-3	CASSEEDFTDTQYF	TGTGCCAGCAGTGAGGAGGACTTCACAGATACGCAGTATTTT
14	TRBV9	.	.	TRBJ1-1	CASSVLAGNTEAFF	TGTGCCAGCAGCGTACTGGCGGGGAACACTGAAGCTTTCTTT
14	TRBV5-1	.	.	TRBJ1-1	CASSNWEGRSEAFF	TGCGCCAGCAGCAATTGGGAAGGGAGGAGTGAAGCTTTCTTT
13	TRBV9	few	.	TRBJ2-5	CASSPMYQETQYF	TGTGCCAGCAGCCCTATGTACCAAGAGACCCAGTACTTC
14	TRBV19	.	.	TRBJ1-5	CASMVQATYQPQHF	TGTGCCAGTATGGTCCAGGCTACTTATCAGCCCCAGCATTTT